This entry is about one T cell receptor (beta chain). Ten or more counts support this clonotype. Its recognized antigen is unknown. The record has no base qualities; no much larger clone is one base away. The donors were about 40 Caucasian individuals from Russia, aged 6 to 90 years, who were systemically healthy. Each donor gave 8 to 10 milliliters of peripheral blood, collected into EDTA-treated Vacutainer tubes. PBMCs were isolated by Ficoll-Paque density-gradient centrifugation, with at least 7 million obtained per sample. Total RNA, at least 6 micrograms per sample, was extracted from PBMCs with Trizol reagent. Naive CD45RAhigh/CD27high T cell percentages were measured by flow cytometry on a PBMC aliquot from every donor. The data derive from a study of blood T cells in healthy people across ages (dated by TCRdb to between 2015 and 2016). Concerning the study at large: In model experiments, roughly one uniquely barcoded TCR beta cDNA molecule per two T cells was captured by template switching. Four age groups were formed from the donors: young (average approximately 15 years), middle-aged (approximately 40), aged (around 62) and long-lived (more than 75). To avoid experimental bias, donors of different ages were spread randomly across the sequencing lanes. The study analyzed two additional independent replicas of 1 million unique cDNA reads from the same blood draw for two donors, one aged 18 to 30 and one aged 80 or older. To track age-related changes in TCR beta repertoire diversity, the study relied on deep sequencing normalized with unique cDNA molecular identifiers. Results the study describes overall, beyond this receptor: Because profiling used bulk unsorted PBMCs, naive and antigen-experienced compartments could not be compared conclusively. Total diversity estimates from one million sequenced T cells were considered lower bounds and underestimates. Because the CMV infection status of the donors was unknown, age-related changes in expanded clonotypes may potentially have been confounded. Observed TCR beta diversity per million T cells fell roughly linearly with age, and a significant reduction was already apparent by age roughly 40. There was a strong correlation between observed TCR beta diversity and the percentage of naive T cells measured by flow cytometry. Compared with the aged group, the long-lived group had more naive CD4+ T cells, fewer expanded clones and increased TCR diversity, a pattern suggesting age selection.

The library was built by means of 5' RACE. A second roughly 7 to 12 cycle PCR used a sample-barcoded 5' primer and a J-beta primer mix. A template-switch 5' adaptor carrying 12 random nucleotides introduced a unique molecular identifier onto each TCR beta cDNA molecule. Each sample yielded at least 3 million CDR3-containing paired-end reads. First-strand cDNA was synthesized from all RNA with the Mint cDNA synthesis kit, primed by a TRBC-specific oligonucleotide. All cDNA was treated with uracil-DNA glycosylase and then went through a first 18-cycle PCR with the universal primers M1SS and BC2_uni_R. On the authors' methods: For normalization, 1 million high-quality reads, each with a distinct molecular identifier, were randomly selected from each sample. Reads sharing molecular identifiers were discarded rather than binned into consensus sequences. CDR3 identification, clonotype clustering and error correction used MiTCR with a Q25 quality threshold and the strictest error-elimination algorithm. A nonparametric unseen species model with Euler transformation was used to estimate lower-bound total TCR beta diversity. In TCRdb, the public reads were trimmed at Q25 with fastp and aligned with MiXCR, with productive beta chains retained. One record per CDR3 amino acid sequence lists the most common genes and DNA. The V and J calls and clone size are TCRdb's, not the authors'. The sample data list around 1,900,000 distinct CDR3 sequences, and around 40% of these were observed just once. Of the sample, roughly 24% is held by the ten largest clones.

Per the germline V gene, SQVTM is the CDR1 and ANQGSEA is the CDR2. V lost 0 bases and J lost 7 bases, and the count of bases not matched to a germline gene is 4. The CDR3 goes from the cysteine to the phenylalanine over 15 residues. This entry keeps only the CDR3 DNA: 45 bases, framed from base 1. The sequence was collected from a human donor in good health. The chain links TRBV29-1 with TRBJ2-1, with 12 middle bases fitting TRBD2. The sequenced sample was blood. The sequence in DNA is TGCAGCGTTGAAGATACCCTAGCGGGGGGGAATGAGCAGTTCTTC. It is translated as CSVEDTLAGGNEQFF.